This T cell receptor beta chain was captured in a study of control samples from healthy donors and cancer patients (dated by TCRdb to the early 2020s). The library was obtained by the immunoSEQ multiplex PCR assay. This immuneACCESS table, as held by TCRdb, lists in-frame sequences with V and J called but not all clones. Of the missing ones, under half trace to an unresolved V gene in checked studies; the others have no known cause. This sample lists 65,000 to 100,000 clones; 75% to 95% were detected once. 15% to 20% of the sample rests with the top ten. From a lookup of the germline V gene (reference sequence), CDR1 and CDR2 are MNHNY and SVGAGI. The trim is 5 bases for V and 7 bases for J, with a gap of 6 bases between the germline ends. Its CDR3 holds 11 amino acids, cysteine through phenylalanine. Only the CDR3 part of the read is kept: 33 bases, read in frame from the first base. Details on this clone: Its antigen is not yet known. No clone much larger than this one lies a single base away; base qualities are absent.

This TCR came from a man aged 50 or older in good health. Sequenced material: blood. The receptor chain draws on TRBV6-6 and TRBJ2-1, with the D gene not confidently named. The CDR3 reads CASSQKNEQFF. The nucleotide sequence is TGTGCCAGCAGTCAAAAAAATGAGCAGTTCTTC.